The 10 T cell receptor beta chains given below trace back to one sample, sequenced in a study of T cells after yellow fever vaccination. A single record per CDR3 protein comes from TCRdb applying MiXCR to the 5' RACE reads. This table holds around 500,000 distinct CDR3 sequences, roughly 22% found once. The sample consisted of PBMCs, taken approximately 22 days after the first yellow fever vaccination. All receptors come from a man aged 18 to 30 who received the YFV17D yellow fever vaccine.

V and J are TRBV7-6 and TRBJ2-2, with D tentatively TRBD2 (7 bases). This CDR3 has 15 residues. The germline V gene has CDR1 SGHVS and CDR2 FNYEAQ. V dropped 11 bases and J dropped 6 bases, with 22 bases sitting between them. DNA for the CDR3: TGTGCCTGCCGTCTCGGGGGGCATGAATCCGGGGAGCTGTTTTTT. Protein product: CACRLGGHESGELFF.

The chain employs TRBV5-8 and TRBJ2-2; 9 bases align to TRBD1. CDR1 is SGHTS and CDR2 is YDEGEE in the germline V gene. V shed 4 bases, J shed 5 bases, and the junction held 6 bases outside the gene matches. The CDR3 has 15 residues. The CDR3: CASSKGQGRTGELFF. In DNA form, the CDR3 reads TGTGCCAGCAGCAAGGGACAGGGAAGGACCGGGGAGCTGTTTTTT.

This clonotype was seen a few times. CDR3 DNA: TGCAGTGCTGTCCCCGGGACTAGCGGTAATAATGAGCAGTTCTTC. Residues: CSAVPGTSGNNEQFF. The chain has TRBV20-1 and TRBJ2-1, with TRBD2 identical over 11 bases. The germline V gene encodes CDR1 DFQATT and CDR2 SNEGSKA (reference sequence). V shed 5 bases and J 7 bases; nucleotides not matched to a gene: 10. CDR3 size: 15 residues.

The CDR3 DNA sequence: TGTGCCAGCAGCTCCCCCTTGTTGGGGGGGGCATCAGATACGCAGTATTTT. This translates into CASSSPLLGGASDTQYF. The genes are TRBV7-9 and TRBJ2-3; tentatively, D is TRBD2 (7 bases). The length of the CDR3 is 17 residues. Germline V gives CDR1 SEHNR, CDR2 FQNEAQ (reference sequence). V was trimmed by 4 bases and J by 4 bases, leaving 21 bases between them.

This clonotype has a count of ten or more. The V call is TRBV29-1, the J call TRBJ2-7, with 8 bases identical to TRBD1. This CDR3 has 12 residues. V was clipped by 3 bases and J by 3 bases; unmatched bases: 1. From germline, CDR1 is SQVTM and CDR2 ANQGSEA. CDR3 nucleotide sequence: TGCAGCGTTGAGGGACAGGACTACGAGCAGTACTTC. This translates into CSVEGQDYEQYF.

This clonotype turned up a few times. The gene calls are TRBV6-5 and TRBJ2-7; possibly TRBD1 or TRBD2 for D (5 bases each). Trimming removed 0 bases at V and 3 bases at J, with 9 bases between. Germline V gives CDR1 MNHEY, CDR2 SVGAGI. This CDR3 spans 14 amino acids. The CDR3 spells CASSYSGDGYEQYF. The CDR3 DNA follows: TGTGCCAGCAGTTACTCGGGGGACGGCTACGAGCAGTACTTC.

This clonotype turned up a few times. The J gene is TRBJ2-5, the V gene TRBV5-4, with D unclear. The CDR3 loop spans 15 amino acids. CDR1 SGHNT and CDR2 YYREEE come from the germline V gene (reference sequence). V was cut by 1 base and J by 4 bases, with 14 bases left in between. This CDR3 reads CASSLSRATGETQYF. In nucleotides, the CDR3 is TGTGCCAGCAGCTTGTCCCGGGCCACGGGAGAGACCCAGTACTTC. Together with reference TRBV5-4 and TRBJ2-5, the CDR3 gives the full variable domain: ETGVTQSPTHLIKTRGQQVTLRCSSQSGHNTVSWYQQALGQGPQFIFQYYREEENGRGNFPPRFSGLQFPNYSSELNVNALELDDSALYLCASSLSRATGETQYFGPGTRLLVL.

This clonotype was counted a single time. The V and J genes are TRBV6-1 and TRBJ1-6, with D possibly matching TRBD1 (6 bases). Trimming removed 6 bases at V and 9 bases at J, with 21 bases between. This CDR3 is 16 amino acids long. Germline loops: CDR1 MNHNS, CDR2 SASEGT. The CDR3 bases are TGTGCCAGCAGAATAGACAGGCCACCTACCGTTTCACCCCTCCACTTT. It is translated as CASRIDRPPTVSPLHF.

This clonotype turned up a few times. This chain connects TRBV19 to TRBJ2-1; 11 nucleotides align to TRBD1. With 3 bases clipped from V and 9 bases from J, the junction kept 4 bases outside the gene matches. The CDR3 contains 14 residues. Germline V lookup: CDR1 LNHDA, CDR2 SQIVND (reference sequence). The DNA of the CDR3 is TGTGCCAGTAGTATTGGACAGGGGGCACCTGAGCAGTTCTTC. Amino acids: CASSIGQGAPEQFF. The variable domain in full, completed from reference TRBV19 and TRBJ2-1, reads DGGITQSPKYLFRKEGQNVTLSCEQNLNHDAMYWYRQDPGQGLRLIYYSQIVNDFQKGDIAEGYSVSREKKESFPLTVTSAQKNPTAFYLCASSIGQGAPEQFFGPGTRLTVL.

The chain is built from TRBV6-1 and TRBJ2-2; 8 nucleotides match TRBD1. The CDR3 extends over 20 amino acids. Trimming removed 4 bases from V and 3 bases from J; junction bases left unmatched: 19. In germline, CDR1 is MNHNS, CDR2 SASEGT. DNA of the CDR3: TGTGCCAGCAGTGGGCCCGGGACAGGTCTAGCACGACCACACACCGGGGAGCTGTTTTTT. As protein: CASSGPGTGLARPHTGELFF.